These T cell receptor beta chains were read from a single sample in a study of blood T cells in healthy people across ages. TCRdb called the 5' RACE reads again in MiXCR, with one record for every CDR3 protein. The sample holds hundreds of thousands of distinct CDR3 sequences, around 21% seen once. Sequenced input: blood. The receptors were sampled from a man in his sixties or seventies in good health. Each CDR3 is given with its conserved first and last residue. Fields, in order: clone size, V gene, CDR3 length, D gene, CDR3 protein. The D gene is left open where the match is weak. Not all rows give a size; the values are once, few, many and, for expanded clones, a class.

size: few; V: TRBV20-1; length: 14; D: TRBD2; CDR3: CSALGLAGIDEQFF
size: -; V: TRBV25-1; length: 15; D: TRBD1; CDR3: CASSEGGTGGEKLFF
size: few; V: TRBV29-1; length: 16; D: -; CDR3: CSVDRLRDSSYNEQFF
size: few; V: TRBV28; length: 16; D: TRBD2; CDR3: CASSREFDSGINEQFF
size: -; V: TRBV12-3/TRBV12-4; length: 17; D: TRBD1; CDR3: CASSLWGQGAYTGELFF
size: -; V: TRBV6-1; length: 15; D: TRBD1; CDR3: CASSESRTGGYEQYF
size: -; V: TRBV20-1; length: 14; D: -; CDR3: CSARGGGNTDTQYF
size: many; V: TRBV6-5; length: 17; D: TRBD2; CDR3: CASSPGLALRKGDTQYF
size: many; V: TRBV3-1; length: 16; D: -; CDR3: CASSQDKRIRTDTQYF
size: few; V: TRBV11-2; length: 12; D: -; CDR3: CASSIDGFEAFF
size: few; V: TRBV27; length: 13; D: -; CDR3: CASSLYAEIPLHF
size: -; V: TRBV6-6; length: 13; D: -; CDR3: CASSLDGEETQYF
size: -; V: TRBV9; length: 14; D: -; CDR3: CASTNSTGNYGYTF
size: -; V: TRBV28; length: 16; D: -; CDR3: CASSFGGRGAHQPQHF
size: -; V: TRBV6-5; length: 15; D: -; CDR3: CASSPQRGSREKLFF
size: few; V: TRBV20-1; length: 10; D: -; CDR3: CSAPSYGYTF
size: -; V: TRBV25-1; length: 13; D: TRBD1; CDR3: CASIGTGYNEQFF
size: few; V: TRBV7-9; length: 13; D: TRBD1; CDR3: CASSPRTGDEQFF
size: many; V: TRBV2; length: 14; D: TRBD2; CDR3: CASRNSGRGNEQFF
size: -; V: TRBV19; length: 14; D: TRBD1; CDR3: CASSSWQGAYEQYF
size: -; V: TRBV18; length: 14; D: -; CDR3: CASSFSPGQETQYF
size: -; V: TRBV6-1; length: 18; D: TRBD2; CDR3: CASSEGLAPLSGQGTQYF
size: many; V: TRBV15; length: 14; D: -; CDR3: CATTKHRTNEKLFF
size: few; V: TRBV12-3/TRBV12-4; length: 14; D: -; CDR3: CASSSASINEKLFF
size: -; V: TRBV7-6; length: 20; D: TRBD2; CDR3: CASSLAPWTSGRVDQETQYF
size: -; V: TRBV7-9; length: 13; D: TRBD1; CDR3: CASRGQGAGEQYF
size: -; V: TRBV7-2; length: 15; D: TRBD2; CDR3: CASSLSGTTHYEQYF
size: -; V: TRBV9; length: 17; D: TRBD2; CDR3: CASSENPSGRGSNEQFF
size: many; V: TRBV24-1; length: 9; D: -; CDR3: CATIETQYF
size: -; V: TRBV20-1; length: 14; D: TRBD1; CDR3: CSAQQGSDPYEQYF
size: -; V: TRBV2; length: 15; D: -; CDR3: CASSEQGVSNYGYTF
size: few; V: TRBV7-3; length: 14; D: -; CDR3: CASSSWAYRGEQFF
size: few; V: TRBV7-2; length: 13; D: -; CDR3: CASSLAQTGTQYF
size: -; V: TRBV6-5; length: 15; D: TRBD2; CDR3: CASSYRTSGRETQYF
size: few; V: TRBV11-2; length: 15; D: -; CDR3: CASSRTMGAQEAQYF
size: few; V: TRBV3-1; length: 17; D: -; CDR3: CASSQDSEGVGKNIQYF
size: few; V: TRBV5-1; length: 18; D: -; CDR3: CASSFGTNHLGPTDTRYF
size: -; V: TRBV11-2; length: 15; D: TRBD1; CDR3: CASSLGQGTKETQYF
size: few; V: TRBV6-2/TRBV6-3; length: 13; D: TRBD2; CDR3: CASTIAGDDEQFF
size: -; V: TRBV12-3/TRBV12-4; length: 18; D: -; CDR3: CASSLDPRQSMYQETQYF